These T cell receptor beta chains were read from a single sample in a study of T cell changes during pregnancy in multiple sclerosis. Sequenced by immunoSEQ multiplex PCR; TCRdb stores in-frame clones only, minus some. The sample has fewer than 25,000 clones; about 89% are singletons. This sample comprised CD4+ T cells from peripheral blood mononuclear cells, obtained in the third trimester of pregnancy. Every receptor here comes from a female donor in good health, enrolled as a control in a pregnancy study. CDR3s include the opening cysteine and the closing phenylalanine or tryptophan. The D gene is left open where the match is weak. Clone sizes are given selectively: once, few, many, or a class where the clone is expanded.

DNA	CDR3	D	size	J	V
TGTGCCAGCAGTCAACAGGGGTGGGGTACGCAGTATTTT	CASSQQGWGTQYF	TRBD1	.	TRBJ2-3	TRBV27
TGTGCCAGCAGCTTGGTCAGGGGGGCCCACAATGAGCAGTTCTTC	CASSLVRGAHNEQFF	.	.	TRBJ2-1	TRBV5-8
TGCAGCGTACGACAGGGCACCCCATCCTACGAGCAGTACTTC	CSVRQGTPSYEQYF	TRBD1	.	TRBJ2-7	TRBV29-1
TGTGCCAGCCTAACCGGGACAGGGGGCTCTGGGGCCAACGTCCTGACTTTC	CASLTGTGGSGANVLTF	TRBD1	.	TRBJ2-6	TRBV19
TGTGCCAGCAGCCAGGGGGGACACTATGGCTACACCTTC	CASSQGGHYGYTF	TRBD1	.	TRBJ1-2	TRBV11-1
TGCGCCAGCAGCCCCTACTCGACAGGGGCTCCCCCCTACGAGCAGTACTTC	CASSPYSTGAPPYEQYF	TRBD1	.	TRBJ2-7	TRBV5-1
TGTGCCTGGAGTGGGACTAGCCGTGGGGGCTACGAGCAGTACTTC	CAWSGTSRGGYEQYF	TRBD2	once	TRBJ2-7	TRBV30
TGTGCCAGCAGGGGGGACAGGGGGCTCAGTAACTATGGCTACACCTTC	CASRGDRGLSNYGYTF	TRBD1	.	TRBJ1-2	TRBV27
TGTGCCAGCAGCGTCGGAGGATCTACTGAGCAGTTCTTC	CASSVGGSTEQFF	.	.	TRBJ2-1	TRBV9
TGTGCTAGTGACTCACAGGGGGCTACCGGGGAGCTGTTTTTT	CASDSQGATGELFF	TRBD1	.	TRBJ2-2	TRBV12-5
TGTGCCTGGAGTCCTTCCGGGACTAGCGGGTCCCGTGAGCAGTTCTTC	CAWSPSGTSGSREQFF	TRBD2	.	TRBJ2-1	TRBV30
TGTGCCAGCAGCTCGGGACTAGCGGGCGGACGGGAGCAGTACTTC	CASSSGLAGGREQYF	TRBD2	.	TRBJ2-7	TRBV9